The clone carrying this T cell receptor beta chain occurred many times. Its antigen is still unknown. The data derive from a study of blood T cells in healthy people across ages. Whole-study findings and limits: More naive CD4+ cells and higher diversity marked long-lived donors relative to aged donors.

Ranging in age from about 6 to 95, the donors were healthy Caucasian individuals from Russia. A sample-barcoded 5' primer and a J-beta primer mix were used in a second PCR of about 6 to 12 cycles. TCRdb itself ran the 5' RACE reads through MiXCR, one entry per CDR3 protein. The repertoire holds about 650,000 distinct CDR3 sequences, less than 40% seen once, with 15% in the top ten. The receptor comes from an elderly woman in good health. Sequencing used blood.

The CDR3 loop is CASSLSVQGPSPLHF. The CDR3 DNA follows: TGTGCCAGCAGTTTATCGGTTCAGGGGCCCTCACCCCTCCACTTT. The chain has TRBV27 and TRBJ1-6, with a weak D call TRBD1 (6 bases). The CDR3 is made up of 15 amino acids. The V end was cut by 0 bases, the J end by 10 bases, with 13 bases between. Germline V gene lookup returns CDR1 MNHEY and CDR2 SMNVEV (reference sequence).